This is a list of T cell receptor beta chains from one sample in a study of T cell changes during pregnancy in multiple sclerosis. The method was immunoSEQ multiplex PCR; TCRdb's version includes in-frame clones alone and lacks a portion of them. The data contain fewer than 55,000 clones, roughly 90% of them singletons. This specimen was peripheral blood, taken in the second trimester of pregnancy. Source of these receptors: a female donor in good health, enrolled as a control in a pregnancy study. CDR3s include the opening cysteine and the closing phenylalanine or tryptophan. A D gene is named only where the DNA matches it firmly. The listing skips clone size in some rows; elsewhere it reads once, few, many or a size class.

.	TRBV2	.	TRBJ1-2	TGTGCCAGCAGCCCTGGGGGGTCTAACTATGGCTACACCTTC	CASSPGGSNYGYTF
.	TRBV29-1	.	TRBJ1-2	TGCAGCGTTGATCGAGGGTTAGGCGGCTACACCTTC	CSVDRGLGGYTF
.	TRBV30	.	TRBJ1-6	TGTGCCTGCTTAACTAGGGAAGTAAGGAATTCACCCCTCCACTTT	CACLTREVRNSPLHF
.	TRBV19	TRBD1	TRBJ1-5	TGTGCCAGTAGTATAGGGGGGACAGGCGGGGAGCCCCAGCATTTT	CASSIGGTGGEPQHF
.	TRBV5-6	.	TRBJ2-7	TGTGCCAGCAGCTGGGAGCCTCTTTACGAGCAGTACTTC	CASSWEPLYEQYF
.	TRBV19	TRBD2	TRBJ2-7	TGTGCCAGTGAGACTAGCGGGAGTCGCGAGCAGTACTTC	CASETSGSREQYF
.	TRBV15	TRBD1	TRBJ1-5	TGTGCCACCAGCTCGTGGACAGGGGTAGGTCAGCCCCAGCATTTT	CATSSWTGVGQPQHF
once	TRBV6-4	.	TRBJ2-2	TGTGCCAGCAGTCCAGGGAACACCGGGGAGCTGTTTTTT	CASSPGNTGELFF
.	TRBV7-9	.	TRBJ2-2	TGTCAAACGGCCGGGGAGCTGTTTTTT	CQTAGELFF
.	TRBV7-9	.	TRBJ2-7	TGTGCCAGCAGCCCATATGGCAGTTCCGCCGAGCAGTACTTC	CASSPYGSSAEQYF
few	TRBV5-1	TRBD1	TRBJ1-2	TGCGCCAGCAGCTGGACAGGGGAAGGCTACACCTTC	CASSWTGEGYTF
.	TRBV2	.	TRBJ1-5	TGTGCCAGCGGGGGGGTGGGGGTGCAGCCCCAGCATTTT	CASGGVGVQPQHF
.	TRBV19	.	TRBJ1-4	TGTGCCACCAGACCGACAGGTCCTGAAAAACTGTTTTTT	CATRPTGPEKLFF
once	TRBV7-9	TRBD2	TRBJ2-7	TGTGCCAGCAGCCCCCGGAGGGTAGCGGGAGGCCGGGGCGAGCAGTACTTC	CASSPRRVAGGRGEQYF
.	TRBV11-2	.	TRBJ1-2	TGTGCCAGCAGCTTAGGTGGCAGGGCATCCTATGGCTACACCTTC	CASSLGGRASYGYTF
.	TRBV6-6	.	TRBJ1-5	TGTGCCAGCAGGAAAGGGGGAAGTGATCAGCCCCAGCATTTT	CASRKGGSDQPQHF
few	TRBV20-1	.	TRBJ1-1	TGCAGTGCCCTTCGGAACACTGAAGCTTTCTTT	CSALRNTEAFF
.	TRBV27	.	TRBJ2-7	TGTGCCAGCAGTTTAGGGCGGGACTACGAGCAGTACTTC	CASSLGRDYEQYF
.	TRBV4-3	TRBD1	TRBJ1-2	TGCGCCAGCAGCCAAGATCTGGGGCAGGGGGCTGGCTACACCTTC	CASSQDLGQGAGYTF
.	TRBV27	TRBD2	TRBJ2-1	TGTGCCAGCAGCAGACTAGCGGGATACAATGAGCAGTTCTTC	CASSRLAGYNEQFF
.	TRBV25-1	TRBD1	TRBJ2-7	TGTGCCAGCAGCCGGACAGGGGCCCACGAGCAGTACTTC	CASSRTGAHEQYF
.	TRBV30	TRBD2	TRBJ2-7	TGTGCCTGGAGTGGGCCCCCGGCGGGAGTCGGGCAGTACTTC	CAWSGPPAGVGQYF
.	TRBV7-7	TRBD2	TRBJ2-3	TGTGCTAGCAGCTTAATGGGGGGGAGCACAGATACGCAGTATTTT	CASSLMGGSTDTQYF
.	TRBV9	TRBD1	TRBJ2-3	TGTGCCAGCAGCGTAGGGGACAGGGCCTCAGATACGCAGTATTTT	CASSVGDRASDTQYF
.	TRBV6-5	.	TRBJ2-7	TGTGCCAGCAGTCATGGAGGGCCCTACGAGCAGTACTTC	CASSHGGPYEQYF
few	TRBV7-9	.	TRBJ1-1	TGTGCCAGCAGCAGCTCGGGGAGTGGCACTGAAGCTTTCTTT	CASSSSGSGTEAFF
.	TRBV30	.	TRBJ1-1	TGTGCCTGGTTTACAGCACTGAACACTGAAGCTTTCTTT	CAWFTALNTEAFF
.	TRBV6-5	.	TRBJ1-4	TGTGCCAGCAGTTACCTAAATGGCCCCACAGGAAAACTGTTTTTT	CASSYLNGPTGKLFF